This T cell receptor beta chain was found in a study of PD-1 blockade in mismatch repair-deficient tumors. The CDR3 totals 14 residues. The germline V gene has CDR1 MGHRA and CDR2 YSYEKL. V lost 3 bases, J lost 4 bases, and 10 bases lay in between. Assay: immunoSEQ multiplex PCR; the TCRdb copy retains only in-frame clones and omits some. The sample includes 15,000 to 20,000 clones, 80% to 85% of them seen just once. The chain is built from TRBV4-1 and TRBJ2-1; D not certain. The receptor was isolated from an adult with mismatch repair-deficient cancer. The sequenced sample was PBMCs, obtained before pembrolizumab treatment. The CDR3 DNA reads TGCGCCAGCAGCCACCGCACTGTTTACAATGAGCAGTTCTTC. Amino acids: CASSHRTVYNEQFF.